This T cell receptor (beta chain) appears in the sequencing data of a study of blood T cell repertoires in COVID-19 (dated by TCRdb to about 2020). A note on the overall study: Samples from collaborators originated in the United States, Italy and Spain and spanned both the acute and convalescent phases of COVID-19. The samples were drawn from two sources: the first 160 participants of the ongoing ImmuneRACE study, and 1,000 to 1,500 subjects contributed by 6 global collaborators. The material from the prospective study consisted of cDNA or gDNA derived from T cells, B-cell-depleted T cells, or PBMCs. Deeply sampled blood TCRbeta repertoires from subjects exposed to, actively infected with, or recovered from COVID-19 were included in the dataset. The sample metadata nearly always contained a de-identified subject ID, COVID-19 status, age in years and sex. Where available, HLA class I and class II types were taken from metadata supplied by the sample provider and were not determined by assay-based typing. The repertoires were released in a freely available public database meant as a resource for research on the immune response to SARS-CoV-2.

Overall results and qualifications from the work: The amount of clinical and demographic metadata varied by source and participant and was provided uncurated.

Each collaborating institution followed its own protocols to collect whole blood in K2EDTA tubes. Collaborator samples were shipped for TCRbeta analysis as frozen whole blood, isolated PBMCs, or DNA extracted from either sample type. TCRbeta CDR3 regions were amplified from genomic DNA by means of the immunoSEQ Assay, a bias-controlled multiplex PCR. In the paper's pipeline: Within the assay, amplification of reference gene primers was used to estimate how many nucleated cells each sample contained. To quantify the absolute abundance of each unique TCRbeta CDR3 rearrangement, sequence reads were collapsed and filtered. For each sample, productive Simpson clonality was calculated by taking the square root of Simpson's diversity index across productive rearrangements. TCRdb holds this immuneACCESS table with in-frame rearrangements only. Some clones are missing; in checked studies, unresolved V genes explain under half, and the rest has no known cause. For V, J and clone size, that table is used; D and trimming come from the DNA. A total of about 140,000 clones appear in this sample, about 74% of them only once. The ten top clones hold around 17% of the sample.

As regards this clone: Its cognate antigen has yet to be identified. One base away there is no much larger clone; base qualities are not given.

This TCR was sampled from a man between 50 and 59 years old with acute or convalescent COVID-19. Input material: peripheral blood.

The sequenced DNA is TGTGCCAGCAGTTTTGAGGGGTCCAGGGGTCAGCCCCAGCATTTT. It codes for CASSFEGSRGQPQHF. The chain links TRBV27 with TRBJ1-5; TRBD1 could be the D gene, as 6 bases match. Relative to germline, V is 3 bases shorter and J is 6 bases shorter, with 15 bases between their ends. The CDR3 holds 15 amino acids from the cysteine to the phenylalanine. The kept DNA is CDR3 alone, 45 bases in frame from the first base. According to the germline V gene (reference sequence), CDR1 reads MNHEY and CDR2 reads SMNVEV.